A selection of T cell receptor beta chains follows, all from one sample in a study of shared clonotypes between healthy human individuals. Clones were sequenced by immunoSEQ multiplex PCR, and TCRdb holds only the in-frame ones, with some missing. The sample lists approximately 600,000 clones, approximately 95% occurring once. Sequencing input: naive CD8+ T cells sorted from blood. These receptors were taken from a woman aged 30 to 39 in good health. CDR3s include the opening cysteine and the closing phenylalanine or tryptophan. Each record gives: J gene, clone size, V gene, D gene, CDR3 protein, CDR3 DNA. D genes are given only for firm matches. Clone size is shown for a subset of rows, as once, few, many or a class of expanded clone.

TRBJ2-7,NA,TRBV28,TRBD1,CASRNTGAYEQYF,TGTGCCAGCAGGAATACAGGGGCCTACGAGCAGTACTTC
TRBJ2-7,NA,TRBV15,TRBD2,CATSRDGWTSGSYEQYF,TGTGCCACCAGCAGAGATGGGTGGACTAGCGGCTCCTACGAGCAGTACTTC
TRBJ2-7,NA,TRBV12-2,NA,CASRPPSGCEQYF,TGTGCAAGTCGCCCCCCATCGGGTTGCGAGCAGTACTTC
TRBJ2-3,NA,TRBV4-1,NA,CASSLLAGPSPGDTQYF,TGCGCCAGCAGCCTCTTGGCGGGACCCTCCCCGGGAGATACGCAGTATTTT
TRBJ2-7,NA,TRBV27,NA,CASSFASSVREKYF,TGTGCCAGCAGTTTTGCCTCCTCGGTCAGGGAGAAGTACTTC
TRBJ1-2,NA,TRBV19,NA,CASSPFERTESYGYTF,TGTGCCAGTAGTCCTTTCGAACGGACAGAAAGCTATGGCTACACCTTC
TRBJ2-7,NA,TRBV11-2,NA,CASSLLARQTYEQYF,TGTGCCAGCAGCTTATTGGCGCGCCAGACCTACGAGCAGTACTTC
TRBJ2-1,NA,TRBV29-1,TRBD2,CSVEELTSGSYEQFF,TGCAGCGTTGAAGAATTGACTAGCGGGAGCTATGAGCAGTTCTTC
TRBJ2-7,once,TRBV29-1,NA,CSVKGGTGNEQYF,TGCAGCGTTAAGGGGGGTACAGGGAACGAGCAGTACTTC
TRBJ2-7,NA,TRBV27,TRBD1,CASGDSHYEQYF,TGTGCCAGCGGGGACAGCCACTACGAGCAGTACTTC
TRBJ2-1,NA,TRBV30,TRBD1,CAWQLGQGGLNEQFF,TGTGCCTGGCAACTTGGACAGGGTGGATTGAATGAGCAGTTCTTC
TRBJ2-6,NA,TRBV6-6,NA,CASSTGGANVLTF,TGTGCCAGCAGTACGGGTGGGGCCAACGTCCTGACTTTC
TRBJ1-5,NA,TRBV7-9,NA,CASSLGTGFNQPQHF,TGTGCCAGCAGCTTGGGGACGGGATTCAATCAGCCCCAGCATTTT
TRBJ2-1,NA,TRBV7-9,NA,CASGPQGLNEQFF,TGTGCCAGCGGACCCCAGGGGCTCAATGAGCAGTTCTTC
TRBJ2-3,NA,TRBV7-9,NA,CASSLALLGRDTQYF,TGTGCCAGCAGCTTAGCGCTACTGGGTAGGGATACGCAGTATTTT
TRBJ2-3,NA,TRBV5-1,NA,CASSEGNLADPQYF,TGCGCCAGCAGCGAGGGCAATCTAGCAGATCCGCAGTATTTT
TRBJ2-3,NA,TRBV28,TRBD1,CASRVDRGRADTQYF,TGTGCCAGCAGGGTGGACAGGGGGCGCGCAGATACGCAGTATTTT
TRBJ1-1,NA,TRBV7-6,NA,CASSLGWGPMNTEAFF,TGTGCCAGCAGCTTAGGCTGGGGACCCATGAACACTGAAGCTTTCTTT
TRBJ2-3,NA,TRBV5-4,TRBD2,CASSAGTSGADTQYF,TGTGCCAGCAGCGCCGGGACTAGCGGGGCAGATACGCAGTATTTT
TRBJ2-7,NA,TRBV27,NA,CASSPISDAWGEQYF,TGTGCCAGCAGCCCGATTAGCGACGCCTGGGGAGAGCAGTACTTC
TRBJ2-7,once,TRBV6-1,TRBD2,CAIGPGTRGYEQYF,TGTGCCATAGGCCCCGGGACTAGAGGCTACGAGCAGTACTTC
TRBJ2-1,NA,TRBV4-1,TRBD2,CASTLAGASYNEQFF,TGCGCCAGCACACTAGCGGGAGCGTCCTACAATGAGCAGTTCTTC
TRBJ2-1,NA,TRBV4-2,NA,CASSLLLGGAYNEQFF,TGTGCCAGCAGCCTTCTCCTCGGCGGGGCCTACAATGAGCAGTTCTTC
TRBJ2-2,NA,TRBV9,TRBD1,CASSVWDSDTGELFF,TGTGCCAGCAGCGTTTGGGACAGTGACACCGGGGAGCTGTTTTTT
TRBJ2-2,NA,TRBV5-4,NA,CATRDTGELFF,TGTGCCACCCGGGACACCGGGGAGCTGTTTTTT
TRBJ1-4,NA,TRBV18,NA,CASSPGHTTNEKLFF,TGTGCCAGCTCACCAGGGCATACAACTAATGAAAAACTGTTTTTT
TRBJ2-7,NA,TRBV9,NA,CASSPGTHSYEQYF,TGTGCCAGCAGCCCGGGGACGCACTCCTACGAGCAGTACTTC
TRBJ2-5,once,TRBV4-1,NA,CASSHEVEGKWETQYF,TGCGCCAGCAGCCATGAAGTCGAGGGGAAGTGGGAGACCCAGTACTTC
TRBJ2-1,NA,TRBV7-2,TRBD2,CASSFRDYHNEQFF,TGTGCCAGCAGCTTCCGGGACTACCACAATGAGCAGTTCTTC
TRBJ1-5,NA,TRBV10-2,NA,CASSERGYNQPQHF,TGCGCCAGCAGTGAGAGGGGGTATAATCAGCCCCAGCATTTT
TRBJ2-3,NA,TRBV28,TRBD2,CASTSKTSGRAVDTQYF,TGTGCCAGCACCTCAAAAACTAGCGGGAGGGCGGTAGATACGCAGTATTTT
TRBJ2-1,NA,TRBV7-8,NA,CASSLRGNEQFF,TGTGCCAGCAGCTTGAGGGGCAATGAGCAGTTCTTC
TRBJ1-1,few,TRBV9,NA,CASSVGMNTEAFF,TGTGCCAGCAGCGTAGGCATGAACACTGAAGCTTTCTTT
TRBJ1-1,NA,TRBV7-2,NA,CASSPFFGESAEAFF,TGTGCCAGCAGCCCGTTCTTCGGGGAGTCCGCTGAAGCTTTCTTT
TRBJ2-7,NA,TRBV14,NA,CASSQLSSSGEQYF,TGTGCCAGCAGCCAATTGTCCTCCTCCGGCGAGCAGTACTTC
TRBJ2-7,NA,TRBV27,TRBD1,CASAPGTGAYEQYF,TGTGCCAGCGCCCCCGGGACAGGGGCCTACGAGCAGTACTTC
TRBJ1-2,NA,TRBV27,NA,CASSVGRSDGYTF,TGTGCCAGCAGCGTGGGAAGGTCGGATGGCTACACCTTC
TRBJ1-1,few,TRBV7-9,NA,CASSLIAGNTEAFF,TGTGCCAGCAGCTTAATCGCTGGAAACACTGAAGCTTTCTTT
TRBJ1-1,NA,TRBV10-2,NA,CATLLYTEAFF,TGCGCCACCCTACTTTACACTGAAGCTTTCTTT
TRBJ2-1,once,TRBV30,NA,CAWRYQGNEQFF,TGTGCCTGGAGGTACCAGGGGAATGAGCAGTTCTTC
TRBJ2-1,NA,TRBV4-2,TRBD2,CASSHSTSGRAYNEQFF,TGTGCCAGCAGCCACTCGACTAGCGGGAGGGCTTACAATGAGCAGTTCTTC